This T cell receptor beta chain originates from a study of cytomegalovirus exposure and HLA in healthy donors. Use of 60 Vbeta and 13 Jbeta primers characterized the PCR. Clones were sequenced by immunoSEQ multiplex PCR, and TCRdb holds only the in-frame ones, with some missing. The table shows over 60,000 clones, with roughly three quarters occurring only once. In germline, CDR1 is LNHDA, CDR2 SQIVND (reference sequence). The CDR3 is 17 amino acids. V lost 5 bases to trimming and J lost 0 bases; unmatched junction nucleotides: 6. Study findings and constraints: Rarity characterized most TCR sequences, yet some public TCRs appeared in many donors. Later, an analysis showed that TCR beta chains associated with HLA were more clonally expanded than others that were equally common.

On this clone itself: Its antigen remains unidentified.

This TCR derives from a man between 18 and 29 years old in good health and CMV-seronegative. The chain links TRBV19 to TRBJ2-2; TRBD2 agrees at 10 bases. The sequenced material came from PBMCs. CDR3 nucleotide sequence: TGTGCCAGTAGTCTTCCTCTAGCGGGGGCGAACACCGGGGAGCTGTTTTTT. Translated: CASSLPLAGANTGELFF.